A selection of T cell receptor beta chains follows, all from one sample in a study of blood T cell repertoires in COVID-19. Profiling relied on immunoSEQ multiplex PCR, and the TCRdb table lists in-frame clones only, not all of them. In the table there are 120,000 or so clones, approximately 80% of which are singletons. Sequenced sample: peripheral blood. The receptors were gathered from a man between 70 and 80 years old with acute or convalescent COVID-19. Each CDR3 is given with its conserved first and last residue. A D gene is named only where the DNA matches it firmly. A clone size is listed for some rows: how often the clone was seen (once, few, many), or a class if it is expanded.

d_call | j_call | v_call | cdr3_length | clone_size | cdr3_nt | cdr3_aa
. | TRBJ1-5 | TRBV7-8 | 17 | . | TGTGCCAGCAGCTTATACAACTGGGGTACAGGGAATCAGCCCCAGCATTTT | CASSLYNWGTGNQPQHF
TRBD1 | TRBJ2-2 | TRBV6-5 | 14 | . | TGTGCCAGCAAGAGGCAGGGGGAGACCGGGGAGCTGTTTTTT | CASKRQGETGELFF
. | TRBJ2-6 | TRBV7-9 | 15 | . | TGTGCCAGCAGCCTCGGGGACTCTGGGGCCAACGTCCTGACTTTC | CASSLGDSGANVLTF
. | TRBJ2-7 | TRBV15 | 17 | . | TGTGCCACCAGCAGAGATAGTGTGCGTCAGGTGGTATACGAGCAGTACTTC | CATSRDSVRQVVYEQYF
. | TRBJ1-6 | TRBV3-1/TRBV3-2 | 15 | . | TGTGCCAGCAGCCAGCTTGGGGCAGAGAATTCACCCCTCCACTTT | CASSQLGAENSPLHF
. | TRBJ1-3 | TRBV4-3 | 15 | . | TGCGCCAGCAGCCAAGAGGTAGAACCTGGAAACACCATATATTTT | CASSQEVEPGNTIYF
TRBD2 | TRBJ2-7 | TRBV6-5 | 15 | . | TGTGCCAGCAGTTTGGGACTAGCGGGGGTCTACGAGCAGTACTTC | CASSLGLAGVYEQYF
TRBD2 | TRBJ2-1 | TRBV7-7 | 15 | . | TGTGCCAGCAGCCACAGCGGGAGCTCCTACAATGAGCAGTTCTTC | CASSHSGSSYNEQFF
TRBD1 | TRBJ1-6 | TRBV6-6 | 15 | . | TGTGCCAGCAGCACCGGGACAGGGACTCATTCACCCCTCCACTTT | CASSTGTGTHSPLHF
. | TRBJ2-7 | TRBV28 | 15 | . | TGTGCCAGCAGCTCTGGGGGTCTAGCGTTGCACGAGCAGTACTTC | CASSSGGLALHEQYF
TRBD1 | TRBJ2-7 | TRBV11-2 | 12 | . | TGTGCCAGCAGCCGAGACAGGGACGAGCAGTACTTC | CASSRDRDEQYF
TRBD1 | TRBJ1-1 | TRBV28 | 17 | . | TGTGCCAGCAGCTCAGCCTACGGACAGGGGGTGGACACTGAAGCTTTCTTT | CASSSAYGQGVDTEAFF
TRBD2 | TRBJ2-1 | TRBV9 | 12 | . | TGTGCCAGCAGCGTGGGCGGGGGGTTGAAGTTCTTC | CASSVGGGLKFF
TRBD2 | TRBJ2-7 | TRBV9 | 16 | . | TGTGCCAGCAGCGTTCTACCCGGGACTAGCGGGGACGAGCAGTACTTC | CASSVLPGTSGDEQYF
. | TRBJ2-2 | TRBV4-2 | 14 | . | TGTGCCAGCAGCCGGACCCACAGGGACGGGGAGCTGTTTTTT | CASSRTHRDGELFF
TRBD2 | TRBJ2-1 | TRBV5-1 | 15 | . | TGCGCCAGCAGCTTGGTAGTGGGAGGGCAGAATGAGCAGTTCTTC | CASSLVVGGQNEQFF
. | TRBJ1-2 | TRBV6-6 | 12 | few | TGTGCCAGCAGGGACAGTAACTATGGCTACACCTTC | CASRDSNYGYTF
TRBD1 | TRBJ1-5 | TRBV6-5 | 15 | . | TGTGCCAGCAGTCCCGGGACAGGGGCCAATCAGCCCCAGCATTTT | CASSPGTGANQPQHF
TRBD1 | TRBJ2-5 | TRBV5-4 | 15 | . | TGTGCCAGCAGCTATCAACAGGGGCCAGGGGAGACCCAGTACTTC | CASSYQQGPGETQYF
TRBD1 | TRBJ1-1 | TRBV7-2 | 17 | . | TGTGCCAGCAGCTTCATCCTGGGACAGGGAGCAGCCACTGAAGCTTTCTTT | CASSFILGQGAATEAFF
TRBD1 | TRBJ1-2 | TRBV2 | 15 | few | TGTGCCAGCAAGAAACAGGGGGAACATAACTATGGCTACACCTTC | CASKKQGEHNYGYTF
. | TRBJ2-7 | TRBV3-1/TRBV3-2 | 15 | . | TGTGCCAGCAGCCAAGCTGGATTAGCGGTCTACGAGCAGTACTTC | CASSQAGLAVYEQYF
. | TRBJ2-7 | TRBV29-1 | 12 | . | TGCAGCGTCGCTCCAGGGGTCGACGAGCAGTACTTC | CSVAPGVDEQYF
. | TRBJ2-5 | TRBV27 | 18 | . | TGTGCCAGCAGTCCTATGGCCCCCTGGGGGGAGTACCAAGAGACCCAGTACTTC | CASSPMAPWGEYQETQYF
. | TRBJ1-1 | TRBV11-3 | 13 | once | TGTGCCAGCAGCTTCCAGGAAAACACTGAAGCTTTCTTT | CASSFQENTEAFF
. | TRBJ1-1 | TRBV6-5 | 13 | . | TGTGCCAGCAGTTACCTAGGGGACACTGAAGCTTTCTTT | CASSYLGDTEAFF
. | TRBJ1-2 | TRBV6-7 | 15 | . | TGTGCCAGCAGTTATGTTCCCCGCAGGGCTGGCGGCTACACCTTC | CASSYVPRRAGGYTF
TRBD1 | TRBJ2-7 | TRBV2 | 15 | . | TGTGCCAGCAGTGGGGACAGGAGCAGCTCCTACGAGCAGTACTTC | CASSGDRSSSYEQYF
TRBD2 | TRBJ2-7 | TRBV27 | 15 | . | TGTGCCAGCAGTTTAGGACTAGCGGGTACTACGTCCCAGTACTTC | CASSLGLAGTTSQYF
. | TRBJ2-6 | TRBV12-3/TRBV12-4 | 13 | . | TGTGCCAGCACCAGCTCTGGGGCCAACGTCCTGACTTTC | CASTSSGANVLTF